Listed here are 26 T cell receptor beta chains from one sample, sequenced in a study of T cell responses to AZD1222 COVID-19 vaccine. Sequencing used immunoSEQ multiplex PCR; TCRdb keeps in-frame clones, though not all of them. The table lists approximately 130,000 clones, 93% of them singletons. Material: peripheral blood, obtained on day 0 of AZD1222 vaccination. These receptors were collected from an adult in good health.

This chain uses TRBV6-2 or TRBV6-3 with TRBJ2-7; TRBD2 agrees at 7 bases. Germline V gene lookup returns CDR1 MNHEY and CDR2 SVGEGT. The CDR3 is made up of 14 amino acids. The junction had 5 bases not matched to a gene; V was cut back by 4 bases and J by 2 bases. The CDR3 nucleotides read TGTGCCAGCAGTTCCGTCCGGGGGGCCTACGAGCAGTACTTC. It yields the protein CASSSVRGAYEQYF.

The V call is TRBV7-8, the J call TRBJ2-1; 10 bases align to TRBD2. The germline gives CDR1 SGHVS, CDR2 FQNEAQ. CDR3 length: 15 residues. Losses at the gene ends were 5 bases for V and 2 bases for J; bases not matched to a gene: 3. CDR3 residues: CASSTTSGAYNEQFF. DNA of the CDR3: TGTGCCAGCAGCACAACTAGCGGGGCCTACAATGAGCAGTTCTTC.

The genes are TRBV5-1 and TRBJ2-7; 10 nucleotides align to TRBD2. CDR3 length: 15 amino acids. Looked up from germline, CDR1 is SGHRS and CDR2 is YFSETQ. Trimming took 4 bases from V and 3 from J; bases not matched to a gene: 7. The CDR3 here is CASSLGIAGGYEQYF. The CDR3 DNA sequence: TGCGCCAGCAGCCTAGGAATAGCGGGGGGCTACGAGCAGTACTTC. The full variable domain, its missing parts supplied by reference TRBV5-1 and TRBJ2-7, is KAGVTQTPRYLIKTRGQQVTLSCSPISGHRSVSWYQQTPGQGLQFLFEYFSETQRNKGNFPGRFSGRQFSNSRSEMNVSTLELGDSALYLCASSLGIAGGYEQYFGPGTRLTVT.

The rearrangement uses TRBV27 and TRBJ2-3; D is undetermined. The germline V and J ends were trimmed by 9 bases and 0 bases, with 10 bases remaining between them. The CDR3 consists of 13 residues. CDR1 is MNHEY, CDR2 SMNVEV, per germline (reference sequence). In DNA form, the CDR3 reads TGTGCCAGTAAGACCACAAGCACAGATACGCAGTATTTT. Residues: CASKTTSTDTQYF.

The V gene is TRBV4-1, the J gene TRBJ2-7; tentative D call: TRBD1 (5 bases). The CDR3 runs 16 residues. Trimming left V 3 bases short and J 2 bases short, with 17 bases between. Germline lookup yields CDR1 MGHRA and CDR2 YSYEKL. CDR3 loop: CASSHAGHPGPYEQYF. In nucleotides, the CDR3 is TGCGCCAGCAGCCATGCCGGACACCCGGGTCCCTACGAGCAGTACTTC.

The chain uses TRBV6-5 and TRBJ1-1; TRBD1 aligns across 7 bases. This CDR3 has 16 amino acids. The J segment lost 4 bases and the V segment lost 2 bases, leaving 10 bases of the junction unmatched. The germline gives CDR1 MNHEY, CDR2 SVGAGI. DNA for the CDR3: TGTGCCAGCAGTTACCCCCAGGAGACAGGGCTCACTGAAGCTTTCTTT. It is translated as CASSYPQETGLTEAFF.

This rearrangement joins TRBV27 to TRBJ2-3; 11 nucleotides line up with TRBD2. The CDR3 totals 15 residues. Losses at the gene ends were 5 bases for V and 4 bases for J; bases not matched to a gene: 5. CDR1 MNHEY and CDR2 SMNVEV come from the germline V gene (reference sequence). The CDR3 nucleotides read TGTGCCAGCAGTCGTAGCGGGGGGGCGTCAGATACGCAGTATTTT. The encoded protein is CASSRSGGASDTQYF.

This chain connects TRBV6-6 to TRBJ1-1; D possibly corresponds to TRBD1 (5 bases). The CDR3 sequence is 13 residues long. Germline V lookup: CDR1 MNHNY, CDR2 SVGAGI (reference sequence). V lost 6 bases and J 5 bases, leaving 13 bases between the germline ends. CDR3 nucleotides: TGTGCCAGCAGACTCGGGACCGCGACTGAAGCTTTCTTT. Translation: CASRLGTATEAFF.

The chain joins TRBV18 to TRBJ1-6; D is uncertain. Germline V gene lookup returns CDR1 KGHSH and CDR2 LQKENI. Trimming cost V 3 bases and J 10 bases, with 10 bases left between them. The CDR3 is made up of 13 amino acids. The CDR3 region has the DNA TGTGCCAGCTCACCCGGTAGGGAATCACCCCTCCACTTT. Its protein is CASSPGRESPLHF.

V usage is TRBV5-1 and J usage is TRBJ2-4, with TRBD1 identical over 7 bases. The CDR3 contains 20 residues. With 2 bases clipped from V and 0 bases from J, the junction kept 17 bases outside the gene matches. CDR1 is SGHRS, CDR2 YFSETQ, per germline. CDR3 nucleotide sequence: TGCGCCAGCAGCTTTTGGTTGACAGGGCAGCGACAACTAGCCAAAAACATTCAGTACTTC. Translated, it gives CASSFWLTGQRQLAKNIQYF. The entire variable domain, with the rest obtained from reference TRBV5-1 and TRBJ2-4, is as follows: KAGVTQTPRYLIKTRGQQVTLSCSPISGHRSVSWYQQTPGQGLQFLFEYFSETQRNKGNFPGRFSGRQFSNSRSEMNVSTLELGDSALYLCASSFWLTGQRQLAKNIQYFGAGTRLSVL.

The V and J genes are TRBV19 and TRBJ1-4; D not certain. V dropped 6 bases and J dropped 0 bases, with 17 bases sitting between them. The CDR3 loop spans 17 amino acids. The germline V gene encodes CDR1 LNHDA and CDR2 SQIVND (reference sequence). The DNA for the CDR3 is TGTGCCAGTAGCAAGACGACGGGGAGTGCAACTAATGAAAAACTGTTTTTT. Protein sequence: CASSKTTGSATNEKLFF.

This clone is a singleton in its sample. This chain joins TRBV6-6 and TRBJ1-5, with D unresolved. The CDR3 has 12 residues. The V end was cut by 5 bases, the J end by 4 bases, with 6 bases between. In germline, CDR1 is MNHNY, CDR2 SVGAGI (reference sequence). The CDR3: CASSPLNQPQHF. In DNA form, the CDR3 reads TGTGCCAGCAGTCCCCTAAATCAGCCCCAGCATTTT.

The chain carries TRBV9 and TRBJ2-7; a weak D match, TRBD2 (5 bases). Trimming took 0 bases from V and 2 from J, leaving 12 bases between them. The CDR3 extends over 15 amino acids. Germline assignment: CDR1 SGDLS and CDR2 YYNGEE. The chain's CDR3 is CASSVAVGIAYEQYF. DNA for the CDR3: TGTGCCAGCAGCGTAGCTGTCGGGATCGCCTACGAGCAGTACTTC.

V gene TRBV4-1 combines with J gene TRBJ1-4; no definite D call. Between the trimmed V and J ends, which lost 0 bases and 10 bases, there was a span of 9 bases. The CDR3 extends over 13 amino acids. Germline loops: CDR1 MGHRA, CDR2 YSYEKL. CDR3 protein: CASSQEGRSKLFF. DNA for the CDR3: TGCGCCAGCAGCCAAGAGGGAAGGTCAAAACTGTTTTTT.

The V call is TRBV18, the J call TRBJ1-4; D not resolved. V was trimmed by 3 bases and J by 4 bases, leaving 12 bases between them. Germline V gene sequence: CDR1 KGHSH, CDR2 LQKENI. This CDR3 has 15 residues. This chain's CDR3 is CASSPEGHSNEKLFF. In DNA form, the CDR3 reads TGTGCCAGCTCACCGGAGGGCCATAGTAATGAAAAACTGTTTTTT.

V gene TRBV12-3 or TRBV12-4 combines with J gene TRBJ1-1; D is perhaps TRBD1 (6 bases). The CDR3 is 13 amino acids. With 3 bases removed from V and 4 bases from J, the gap between germline ends came to 9 bases. The CDR3 nucleotides read TGTGCCAGCAGTTTGGGGGGCGGCACTGAAGCTTTCTTT. Its translation: CASSLGGGTEAFF.

In its sample, this clone was seen once. The chain recombines TRBV15 with TRBJ2-7, with TRBD1 matching 7 bases. Per the germline V gene, CDR1 is LNHNV and CDR2 is YYDKDF (reference sequence). Trimming removed 11 bases from V and 2 bases from J; junction bases left unmatched: 3. The CDR3 length is 11 residues. The CDR3 here is CAAGQAYEQYF. CDR3 in DNA: TGTGCCGCTGGACAGGCCTACGAGCAGTACTTC.

The chain uses TRBV5-1 and TRBJ2-3; D ambiguous. Trimming removed 0 bases from V and 4 bases from J, with 15 bases in between. In germline, CDR1 is SGHRS, CDR2 YFSETQ. This CDR3 is 16 amino acids long. CDR3 residues: CASSLGGRSRPDTQYF. As DNA, the CDR3 is TGCGCCAGCAGCTTGGGTGGCAGGAGTCGCCCAGATACGCAGTATTTT.

The gene calls are TRBV5-6 and TRBJ2-7, with D possibly being TRBD2 (5 bases). Trimming shortened V by 4 bases and J by 4 bases, and 9 bases separated the two germline ends. The CDR3 has 12 amino acids. Germline CDR1 is SGHDT and CDR2 is YYEEEE. CDR3 bases: TGTGCCAGCAGCCTTCGGGGATACGAGCAGTACTTC. Protein sequence: CASSLRGYEQYF.

The genes are TRBV25-1 and TRBJ2-7, with 10 bases aligning to TRBD1. The CDR3 loop spans 18 amino acids. J gave up 3 bases and V 2 bases, and 13 bases lay outside the gene matches. Germline V gene sequence: CDR1 MGHDK, CDR2 SYGVNS. For the CDR3, the DNA is TGTGCCAGCAGTGAAGGGGACAGGGGAATCACTCCCGACTACGAGCAGTACTTC. Encoded protein: CASSEGDRGITPDYEQYF.

The genes are TRBV27 and TRBJ2-1, with 12 bases that match TRBD2. J lost 9 bases, V lost 7 bases, and 10 bases had no gene match. Germline CDR1 MNHEY, CDR2 SMNVEV (reference sequence). There are 15 residues in the CDR3. Here the CDR3 reads CASIPSGGEIREQFF. The CDR3 DNA sequence: TGTGCCAGCATTCCTAGCGGGGGGGAAATTCGTGAGCAGTTCTTC.

This chain joins TRBV6-2 or TRBV6-3 and TRBJ2-6, with unresolved D. From germline, CDR1 is MNHEY and CDR2 SVGEGT. The CDR3 contains 14 residues. Trimming shortened V by 2 bases and J by 0 bases, and 2 bases separated the two germline ends. The DNA of the CDR3 is TGTGCCAGCAGTTACAACTCTGGGGCCAACGTCCTGACTTTC. Translating gives CASSYNSGANVLTF.

V gene TRBV7-8 combines with J gene TRBJ2-7; 7 bases are a match to TRBD1. This CDR3 has 14 amino acids. Trimming removed 7 bases from V and 4 bases from J; junction bases left unmatched: 10. Germline-derived CDR1 and CDR2 are SGHVS and FQNEAQ. The DNA for the CDR3 is TGTGCCAGCACCGCGACAGGGTATCATTACGAGCAGTACTTC. It specifies CASTATGYHYEQYF.

The chain is built from TRBV6-5 and TRBJ2-7, with a tentative D call TRBD1 (6 bases). The germline V gene encodes CDR1 MNHEY and CDR2 SVGAGI. Trimming pared 6 bases from V and 0 bases from J, leaving 12 bases between. CDR3 size: 14 residues. CDR3 DNA: TGTGCCAGCAGAGGGGGACACTTCTCCTACGAGCAGTACTTC. Protein sequence: CASRGGHFSYEQYF.

The chain links TRBV19 to TRBJ1-6; D may be TRBD1 (5 bases). Germline V gene data show CDR1 as LNHDA and CDR2 as SQIVND (reference sequence). CDR3 length: 12 residues. Trimming cost V 3 bases and J 13 bases, with 10 bases left between them. In DNA form, the CDR3 reads TGTGCCAGTAGTATGGGGGTAAGCCCCCTCCACTTT. It is translated as CASSMGVSPLHF.

This clone has just one count. Other DNA sequences from this sample encode an identical CDR3 as well. The rearrangement links TRBV5-1 to TRBJ2-5; 11 positions match TRBD1. The CDR3 length is 15 residues. V lost 0 bases to trimming and J lost 5 bases; unmatched junction nucleotides: 3. From germline, CDR1 is SGHRS and CDR2 YFSETQ. The CDR3: CASSLAGTGGETQYF. The CDR3 nucleotides are TGCGCCAGCAGCTTGGCGGGGACAGGGGGGGAGACCCAGTACTTC.